The 11 T cell receptor beta chains below were found in one sample sequenced in a study of CD8+CD57+ T cells in acquired aplastic anemia. The use of genomic DNA as template underpinned the TCR beta VDJ and CDR3 profiling. A single record per CDR3 protein comes from TCRdb applying MiXCR to the reads. Here the sample spans 200,000 to 250,000 distinct CDR3 sequences, approximately 45% being singletons. Individuals selected for sequencing had exhibited CD8+CD57+ cell expansion on flow cytometry. Source material: sorted CD4+, CD8+, or CD8+CD57+ T cells (not recorded which) from PBMCs. The receptor source for this set is a human donor with aplastic anemia.

This clonotype has only one observation. V is TRBV20-1 and J is TRBJ2-7; 12 bases align to TRBD1. Germline V CDR1 and CDR2: DFQATT, SNEGSKA (reference sequence). V trimming: 3 bases; J trimming: 12 bases; junction bases outside the gene matches: 12. This CDR3 has 14 residues. This CDR3 is CSASFGTGGNEWYF. In nucleotides, the CDR3 is TGCAGTGCTAGCTTCGGGACAGGGGGCAATGAGTGGTACTTC.

This chain joins TRBV29-1 and TRBJ1-1, with TRBD1 identical over 7 bases. Trimming took 7 bases from V and 4 from J; bases not matched to a gene: 0. The CDR3 runs to 10 residues. Germline CDR1 reads SQVTM; CDR2 reads ANQGSEA. CDR3 bases: TGCAGCGCAGGGGGCACTGAAGCTTTCTTT. As protein: CSAGGTEAFF.

Worth noting for this clonotype: This sequence may be a read error, since a much larger clone differs from it by one base. The genes are TRBV6-1 and TRBJ1-1; 10 nucleotides match TRBD1. The CDR3 runs to 16 residues. Germline-derived CDR1 and CDR2 are MNHNS and SASEGT. The CDR3 DNA follows: TGTGCCAGCGGTGAACCCAGGGACAGGGGCAGCACTGAAGCTTTCTTT. Translating gives CASGEPRDRGSTEAFF.

This clonotype has ten or more counts. The chain has TRBV2 and TRBJ2-7; TRBD1 agrees at 7 bases. The CDR3 contains 13 residues. Looked up from germline, CDR1 is SNHLY and CDR2 is FYNNEI. The V segment lost 6 bases and the J segment 3 bases; nucleotides outside the gene matches: 5. The CDR3 nucleotides read TGTGCCAGCAGCGGGACAGATAGCTACGAGCAGTACTTC. Translated: CASSGTDSYEQYF.

The CDR3 nucleotides are TGCAGCGTTGATCGCCCCGGCGGCACTGAAGCTTTCTTT. It codes for CSVDRPGGTEAFF. The chain joins TRBV29-1 to TRBJ1-1; D is ambiguous. The germline V gene encodes CDR1 SQVTM and CDR2 ANQGSEA. The CDR3 is 13 residues long. V lost 3 bases and J 4 bases, leaving 12 bases between the germline ends.

The table lists this clonotype with many counts. The V gene is TRBV7-9, the J gene TRBJ1-1, with 9 nucleotides matching TRBD1. This CDR3 spans 14 amino acids. The V gene's germline CDR1 is SEHNR and CDR2 FQNEAQ (reference sequence). V trimming: 3 bases; J trimming: 6 bases; junction bases outside the gene matches: 5. The CDR3: CASSFTGGIAEAFF. In DNA, the CDR3 is TGTGCCAGCAGCTTCACAGGGGGCATCGCTGAAGCTTTCTTT.

The CDR3 coding sequence is TGTGCCAGCAGTTACCCCCAGGGGGAAAACTACGAGCAGTACGTC. It encodes CASSYPQGENYEQYV. V usage is TRBV6-5 and J usage is TRBJ2-7, with 7 positions matching TRBD1. V shed 2 bases, J shed 3 bases, and the junction held 7 bases outside the gene matches. Germline V gene data show CDR1 as MNHEY and CDR2 as SVGAGI. The CDR3 loop spans 15 amino acids.

This clonotype was recorded a few times. The J gene is TRBJ2-7, the V gene TRBV12-3 or TRBV12-4; possible D gene TRBD1, 6 bases. Trimming took off 5 bases at V and 6 bases at J, with 14 bases between the two ends. The length of the CDR3 is 13 residues. The CDR3 nucleotides read TGTGCCAGCAGTGCCACAGGGTTCCGCGAGCAGTACTTC. Protein: CASSATGFREQYF.

This clonotype has more than one count but fewer than ten. Here the CDR3 reads CASGSGPQGQKNIQYF. The CDR3 region has the DNA TGTGCCAGCGGTTCTGGGCCACAGGGACAGAAAAACATTCAGTACTTC. The gene calls are TRBV5-8 and TRBJ2-4, with 7 nucleotides matching TRBD1. Germline assignment: CDR1 SGHTS and CDR2 YDEGEE. After removal of 7 bases from V and 4 bases from J, the junction contained 14 bases not matched to a gene. The CDR3 has 16 amino acids.

The rearrangement uses TRBV9 and TRBJ2-5; 9 nucleotides align to TRBD1. Germline lookup yields CDR1 SGDLS and CDR2 YYNGEE. The CDR3 has 15 residues. V gave up 3 bases and J gave up 4 bases; unmatched junction bases: 7. DNA for the CDR3: TGTGCCAGCAGCGGACAGACAGGGGGTGGAGAGACCCAGTACTTC. Translating gives CASSGQTGGGETQYF. The full variable domain, its missing parts supplied by reference TRBV9 and TRBJ2-5, is DSGVTQTPKHLITATGQRVTLRCSPRSGDLSVYWYQQSLDQGLQFLIQYYNGEERAKGNILERFSAQQFPDLHSELNLSSLELGDSALYFCASSGQTGGGETQYFGPGTRLLVL.

This clonotype occurred a few times. The CDR3 loop reads CSANPHFGTGDQETQYF. Here the CDR3 DNA reads TGCAGTGCTAATCCCCATTTCGGGACAGGGGACCAAGAGACCCAGTACTTC. J is TRBJ2-5 and V is TRBV20-1; 10 nucleotides line up with TRBD1. This CDR3 contains 17 residues. V shed 4 bases and J 0 bases; nucleotides not matched to a gene: 11. Germline lookup yields CDR1 DFQATT and CDR2 SNEGSKA (reference sequence).